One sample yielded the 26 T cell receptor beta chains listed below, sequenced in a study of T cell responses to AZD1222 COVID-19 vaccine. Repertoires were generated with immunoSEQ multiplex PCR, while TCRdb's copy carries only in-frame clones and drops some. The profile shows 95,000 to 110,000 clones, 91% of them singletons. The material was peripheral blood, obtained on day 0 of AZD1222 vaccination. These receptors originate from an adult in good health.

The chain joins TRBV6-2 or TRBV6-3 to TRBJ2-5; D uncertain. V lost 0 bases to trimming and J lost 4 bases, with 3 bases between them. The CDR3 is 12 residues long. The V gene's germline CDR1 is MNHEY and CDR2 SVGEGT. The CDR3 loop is CASSYSTETQYF. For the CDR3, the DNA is TGTGCCAGCAGTTACTCCACAGAGACCCAGTACTTC.

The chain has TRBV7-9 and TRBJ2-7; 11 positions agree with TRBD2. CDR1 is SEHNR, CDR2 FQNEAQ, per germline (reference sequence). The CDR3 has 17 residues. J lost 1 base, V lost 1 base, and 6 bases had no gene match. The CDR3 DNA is TGTGCCAGCAGCTTAGGATGGGGACTAGCGGAGTCCTACGAGCAGTACTTC. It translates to CASSLGWGLAESYEQYF.

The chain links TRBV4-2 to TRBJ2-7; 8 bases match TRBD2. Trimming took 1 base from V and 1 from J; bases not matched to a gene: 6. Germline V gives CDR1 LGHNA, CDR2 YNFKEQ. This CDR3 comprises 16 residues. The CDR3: CASSQGGPGGSYEQYF. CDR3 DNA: TGTGCCAGCAGCCAAGGGGGCCCGGGGGGGTCCTACGAGCAGTACTTC.

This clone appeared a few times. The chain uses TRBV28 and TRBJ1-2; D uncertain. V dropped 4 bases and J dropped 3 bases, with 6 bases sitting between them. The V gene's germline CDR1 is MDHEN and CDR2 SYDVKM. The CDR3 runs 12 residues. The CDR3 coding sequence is TGTGCCAGCAGTTCGGAGGACTATGGCTACACCTTC. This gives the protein CASSSEDYGYTF.

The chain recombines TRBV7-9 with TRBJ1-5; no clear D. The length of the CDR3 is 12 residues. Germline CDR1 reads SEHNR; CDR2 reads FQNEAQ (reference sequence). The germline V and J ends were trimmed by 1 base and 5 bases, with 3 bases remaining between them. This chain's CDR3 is CASSLEHQPQHF. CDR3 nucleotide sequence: TGTGCCAGCAGCTTAGAACATCAGCCCCAGCATTTT.

The CDR3 sequence is CATSDPGTGLYEQYF. Written as DNA, the CDR3 is TGTGCCACCAGTGACCCCGGGACAGGTCTCTACGAGCAGTACTTC. V usage is TRBV24-1 and J usage is TRBJ2-7, with 8 bases that match TRBD1. Germline V CDR1 and CDR2: KGHDR, SFDVKD. V shed 4 bases and J 3 bases; nucleotides not matched to a gene: 7. The CDR3 length is 15 residues.

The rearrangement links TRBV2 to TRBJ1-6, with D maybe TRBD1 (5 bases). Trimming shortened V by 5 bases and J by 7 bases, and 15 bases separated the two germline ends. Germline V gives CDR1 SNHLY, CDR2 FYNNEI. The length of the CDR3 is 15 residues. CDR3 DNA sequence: TGTGCCAGCAGTCGACAACCCGGGGACAATTCACCCCTCCACTTT. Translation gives CASSRQPGDNSPLHF.

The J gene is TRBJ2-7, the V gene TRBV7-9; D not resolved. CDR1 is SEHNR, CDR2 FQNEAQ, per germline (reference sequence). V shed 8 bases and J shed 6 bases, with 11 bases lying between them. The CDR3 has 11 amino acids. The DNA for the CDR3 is TGTGCCAGCGCCCTGAATGGCGAGCAGTACTTC. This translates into CASALNGEQYF.

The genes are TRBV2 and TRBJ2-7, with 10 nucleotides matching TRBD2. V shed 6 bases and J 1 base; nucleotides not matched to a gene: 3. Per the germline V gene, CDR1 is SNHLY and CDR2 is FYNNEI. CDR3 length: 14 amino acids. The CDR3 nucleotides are TGTGCCAGCAGGGGACTAGCGACATCCTACGAGCAGTACTTC. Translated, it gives CASRGLATSYEQYF.

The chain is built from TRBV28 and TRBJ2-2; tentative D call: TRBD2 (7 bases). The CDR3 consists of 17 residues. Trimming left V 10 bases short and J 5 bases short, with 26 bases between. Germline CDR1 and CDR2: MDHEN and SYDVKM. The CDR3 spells CATSILGASGPTGELFF. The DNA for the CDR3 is TGTGCCACCTCAATCCTGGGGGCTAGCGGACCAACCGGGGAGCTGTTTTTT.

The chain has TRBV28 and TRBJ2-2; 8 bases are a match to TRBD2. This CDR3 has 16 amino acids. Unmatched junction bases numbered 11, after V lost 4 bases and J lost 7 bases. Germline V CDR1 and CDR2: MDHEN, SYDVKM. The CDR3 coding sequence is TGTGCCAGCAGTTCTCCCCGGGGGGGTAACGTCGGGGAGCTGTTTTTT. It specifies CASSSPRGGNVGELFF.

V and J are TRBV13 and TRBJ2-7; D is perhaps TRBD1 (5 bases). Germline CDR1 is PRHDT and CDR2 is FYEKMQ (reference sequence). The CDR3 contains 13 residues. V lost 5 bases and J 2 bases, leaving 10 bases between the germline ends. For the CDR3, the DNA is TGTGCCAGCAGCCGTGGGGCCACCTACGAGCAGTACTTC. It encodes CASSRGATYEQYF.

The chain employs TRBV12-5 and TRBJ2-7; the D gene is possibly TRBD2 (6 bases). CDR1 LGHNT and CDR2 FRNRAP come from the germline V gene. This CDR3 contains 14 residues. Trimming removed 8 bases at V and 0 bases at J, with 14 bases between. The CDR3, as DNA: TGTGCTAGTTTTAGCGGCCTCAGCTCCTACGAGCAGTACTTC. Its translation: CASFSGLSSYEQYF.

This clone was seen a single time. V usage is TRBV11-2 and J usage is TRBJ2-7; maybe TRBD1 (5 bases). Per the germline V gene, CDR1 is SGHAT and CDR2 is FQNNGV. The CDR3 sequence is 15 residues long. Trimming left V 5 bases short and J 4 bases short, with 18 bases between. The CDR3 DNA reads TGTGCCAGCAGCGCCGGGTGGGGCCTGCTTTACGAGCAGTACTTC. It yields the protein CASSAGWGLLYEQYF.

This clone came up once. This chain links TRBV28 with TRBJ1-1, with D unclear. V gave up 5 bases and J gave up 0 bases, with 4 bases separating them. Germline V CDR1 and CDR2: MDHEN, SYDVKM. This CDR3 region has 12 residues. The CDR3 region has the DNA TGTGCCAGCAGTCGAATGAACACTGAAGCTTTCTTT. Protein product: CASSRMNTEAFF.

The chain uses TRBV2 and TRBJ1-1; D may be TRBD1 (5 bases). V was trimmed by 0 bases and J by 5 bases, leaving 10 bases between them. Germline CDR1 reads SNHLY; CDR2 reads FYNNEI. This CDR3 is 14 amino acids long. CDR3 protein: CASSEAQGGTEAFF. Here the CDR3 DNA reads TGTGCCAGCAGTGAAGCGCAGGGAGGGACTGAAGCTTTCTTT.

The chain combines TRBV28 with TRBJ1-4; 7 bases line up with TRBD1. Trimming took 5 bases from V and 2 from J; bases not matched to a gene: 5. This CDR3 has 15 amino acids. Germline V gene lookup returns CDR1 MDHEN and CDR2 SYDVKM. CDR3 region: CASSPSTGTNEKLFF. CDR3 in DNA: TGTGCCAGCAGTCCGTCGACAGGGACTAATGAAAAACTGTTTTTT.

The CDR3 loop is CASSRGYEQYF. For the CDR3, the DNA is TGTGCCAGCAGCCGTGGCTACGAGCAGTACTTC. The rearrangement joins TRBV6-5 to TRBJ2-7; D not resolved. The CDR3 is 11 residues long. V shed 6 bases and J shed 3 bases, with 6 bases lying between them. The germline CDR1 and CDR2 sequences are MNHEY and SVGAGI.

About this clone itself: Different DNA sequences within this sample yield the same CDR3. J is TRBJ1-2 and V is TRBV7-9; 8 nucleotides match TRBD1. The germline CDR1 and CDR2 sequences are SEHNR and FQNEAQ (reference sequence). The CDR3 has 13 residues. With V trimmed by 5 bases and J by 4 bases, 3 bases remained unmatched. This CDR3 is CASSPGTGYGYTF. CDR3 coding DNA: TGTGCCAGCAGCCCAGGGACAGGCTATGGCTACACCTTC.

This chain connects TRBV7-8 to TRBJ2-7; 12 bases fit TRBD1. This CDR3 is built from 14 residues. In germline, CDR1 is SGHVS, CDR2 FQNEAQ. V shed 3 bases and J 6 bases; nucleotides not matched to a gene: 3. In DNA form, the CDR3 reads TGTGCCAGCAGCTTTGGGGGACAGGGGGCCGAGCAGTACTTC. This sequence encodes CASSFGGQGAEQYF.

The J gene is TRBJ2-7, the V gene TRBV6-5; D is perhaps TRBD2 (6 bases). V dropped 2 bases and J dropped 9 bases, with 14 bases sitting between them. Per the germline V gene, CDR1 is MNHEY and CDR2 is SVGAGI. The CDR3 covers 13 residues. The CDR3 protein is CASSYEAGRGQYF. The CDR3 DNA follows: TGTGCCAGCAGTTACGAGGCGGGGCGAGGGCAGTACTTC.

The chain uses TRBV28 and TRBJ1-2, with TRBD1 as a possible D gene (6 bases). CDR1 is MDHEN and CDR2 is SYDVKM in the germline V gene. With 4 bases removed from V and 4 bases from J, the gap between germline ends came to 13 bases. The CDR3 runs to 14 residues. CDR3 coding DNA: TGTGCCAGCAGTTCCCAGGGGCCTAGCTATGGCTACACCTTC. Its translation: CASSSQGPSYGYTF.

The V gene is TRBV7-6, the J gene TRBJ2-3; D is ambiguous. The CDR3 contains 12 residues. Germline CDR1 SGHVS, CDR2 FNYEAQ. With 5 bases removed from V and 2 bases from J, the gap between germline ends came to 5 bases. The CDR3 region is CASSPHTDTQYF. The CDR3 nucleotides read TGTGCCAGCAGCCCCCACACAGATACGCAGTATTTT.

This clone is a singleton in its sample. Here the CDR3 DNA reads TGTGCCAGCAGTTGGACTTCGGGCAATGAGCAGTTCTTC. Translated, it gives CASSWTSGNEQFF. This rearrangement joins TRBV27 to TRBJ2-1; the D gene is possibly TRBD2 (5 bases). Trimming pared 4 bases from V and 6 bases from J, leaving 10 bases between. Per germline, CDR1 MNHEY and CDR2 SMNVEV (reference sequence). The CDR3 extends over 13 amino acids.

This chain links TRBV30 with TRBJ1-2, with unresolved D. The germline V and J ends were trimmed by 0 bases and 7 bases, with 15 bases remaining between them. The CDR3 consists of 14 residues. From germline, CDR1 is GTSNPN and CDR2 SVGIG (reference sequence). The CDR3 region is CAWSVHRVGLGYTF. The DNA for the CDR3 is TGTGCCTGGAGTGTACACCGGGTTGGGCTTGGCTACACCTTC.

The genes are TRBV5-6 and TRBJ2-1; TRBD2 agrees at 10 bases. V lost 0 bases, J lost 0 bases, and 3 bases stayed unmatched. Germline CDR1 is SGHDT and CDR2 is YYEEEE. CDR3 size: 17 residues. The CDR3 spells CASSLGASGSSYNEQFF. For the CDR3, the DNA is TGTGCCAGCAGCTTGGGGGCTAGCGGGAGCTCCTACAATGAGCAGTTCTTC. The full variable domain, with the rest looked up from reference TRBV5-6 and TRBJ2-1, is DAGVTQSPTHLIKTRGQQVTLRCSPKSGHDTVSWYQQALGQGPQFIFQYYEEEERQRGNFPDRFSGHQFPNYSSELNVNALLLGDSALYLCASSLGASGSSYNEQFFGPGTRLTVL.